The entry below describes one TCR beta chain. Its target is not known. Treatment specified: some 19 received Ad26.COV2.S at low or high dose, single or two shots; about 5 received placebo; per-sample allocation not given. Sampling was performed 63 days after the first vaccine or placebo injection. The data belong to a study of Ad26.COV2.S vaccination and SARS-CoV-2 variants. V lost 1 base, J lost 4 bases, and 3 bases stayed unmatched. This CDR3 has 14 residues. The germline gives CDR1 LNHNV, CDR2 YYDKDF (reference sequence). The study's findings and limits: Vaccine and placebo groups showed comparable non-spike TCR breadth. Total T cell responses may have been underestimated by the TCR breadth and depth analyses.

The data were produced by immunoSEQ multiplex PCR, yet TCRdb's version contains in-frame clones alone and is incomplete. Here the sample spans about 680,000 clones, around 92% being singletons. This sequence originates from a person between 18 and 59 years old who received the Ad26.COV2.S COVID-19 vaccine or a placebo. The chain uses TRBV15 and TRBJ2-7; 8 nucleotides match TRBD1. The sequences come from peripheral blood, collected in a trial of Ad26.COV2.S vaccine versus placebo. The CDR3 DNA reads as TGTGCCACCAGCAGAGGAGGACAGGGTTACGAGCAGTACTTC. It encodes CATSRGGQGYEQYF.